A selection of T cell receptor beta chains follows, all from one sample in a study of cytomegalovirus exposure and HLA in healthy donors. Profiling relied on immunoSEQ multiplex PCR, and the TCRdb table lists in-frame clones only, not all of them. Of around 200,000 clones detected, 82% appear once; the ten largest clones hold approximately 6.5%. The sample consisted of PBMCs. Receptors originate from a man aged 40-49 years in good health and CMV-seropositive. The CDR3 runs from the conserved cysteine through the conserved F or W. A D gene is named only where the DNA matches it firmly. A clone size is listed for some rows: how often the clone was seen (once, few, many), or a class if it is expanded.

>TRBJ1-2|TRBV9|.|.|14
TGTGCCAGCAGCAGCGGGGGGACCAACTATGGCTACACCTTC
CASSSGGTNYGYTF
>TRBJ2-7|TRBV5-1|.|.|14
TGCGCCAGCAGCTTGGACAGCCTCTCCTACGAGCAGTACTTC
CASSLDSLSYEQYF
>TRBJ2-3|TRBV9|.|few|12
TGTGCCAGCAGCGTAGCCTCAGATACGCAGTATTTT
CASSVASDTQYF
>TRBJ1-1|TRBV10-3|TRBD1|.|15
TGTGCCATCAGTGAGGGACAGGGGACGAACACTGAAGCTTTCTTT
CAISEGQGTNTEAFF
>TRBJ2-1|TRBV7-7|TRBD2|.|13
TGTGCTACCGGACTAGCGGGAGGGAATGAGCAGTTCTTC
CATGLAGGNEQFF
>TRBJ1-2|TRBV29-1|.|once|12
TGCAGCGTTGACGGGGGTTACAATGGCTACACCTTC
CSVDGGYNGYTF
>TRBJ2-1|TRBV6-5|TRBD2|.|15
TGTGCCAGCAGTGCACAAGCGGGAGACTACAATGAGCAGTTCTTC
CASSAQAGDYNEQFF
>TRBJ2-1|TRBV19|TRBD2|.|14
TGTGCCAGTAGTATAGTGGCGGGAGCCGGTGAGCAGTTCTTC
CASSIVAGAGEQFF
>TRBJ2-3|TRBV9|.|.|18
TGTGCCAGCAGCGCTCACCCCTTAACTAGCCGGGACGAGTCCACGCAGTATTTT
CASSAHPLTSRDESTQYF
>TRBJ1-5|TRBV2|.|.|13
TGTGCCACCCGGGGAGGGGGCAATCAGCCCCAGCATTTT
CATRGGGNQPQHF
>TRBJ2-1|TRBV6-6|.|.|14
TGTGCCAGCAGAACTAGCCCTTCGGTGAATGAGCAGTTCTTC
CASRTSPSVNEQFF
>TRBJ1-2|TRBV19|.|.|16
TGTGCCAGTAGTATAGGGAATCGGGGGACCAACTATGGCTACACCTTC
CASSIGNRGTNYGYTF
>TRBJ1-2|TRBV27|TRBD1|.|15
TGTGCCAGCAGTTTCCGGGACAGGGACTTTTACGGCTACACCTTC
CASSFRDRDFYGYTF
>TRBJ2-2|TRBV5-1|.|.|14
TGCGCCAGCAGTGGTGACTCGAACACCGGGGAGCTGTTTTTT
CASSGDSNTGELFF
>TRBJ2-1|TRBV6-1|TRBD1|.|15
TGTGCCAGCAGCGCCGGCGGGACAGGGTACAATGAGCAGTTCTTC
CASSAGGTGYNEQFF
>TRBJ1-5|TRBV19|TRBD1|.|14
TGTGCCAGTAGCCGGACAGGGTACGGTCAGCCCCAGCATTTT
CASSRTGYGQPQHF
>TRBJ1-2|TRBV29-1|.|.|11
TGCAGCGTTCTCGACTTATATGGCTACACCTTC
CSVLDLYGYTF
>TRBJ1-1|TRBV10-3|TRBD1|.|16
TGTGCCATCAGTGAGGGGGACAGGGGGCAAAACACTGAAGCTTTCTTT
CAISEGDRGQNTEAFF
>TRBJ1-2|TRBV9|TRBD1|.|15
TGTGCCAGCAGCGTTCAGGGGGCTTTGGGCTATGGCTACACCTTC
CASSVQGALGYGYTF
>TRBJ1-2|TRBV27|.|.|13
TGTGCCAGCAGTTCAATACGGACACCTGGCTACACCTTC
CASSSIRTPGYTF
>TRBJ1-1|TRBV27|TRBD1|few|14
TGTGCCAGCAGCCCCACAGGGGACAGCACTGAAGCTTTCTTT
CASSPTGDSTEAFF
>TRBJ2-1|TRBV4-2|TRBD2|.|17
TGTGCCAGCAGCCAAGGAACTAGCGGGAGGGTGTACAATGAGCAGTTCTTC
CASSQGTSGRVYNEQFF
>TRBJ1-1|TRBV15|TRBD1|.|15
TGTGCCACCAGCGATTGGACAGGTGGGACCACTGAAGCTTTCTTT
CATSDWTGGTTEAFF
>TRBJ2-7|TRBV19|.|.|13
TGTGCCAGTAGTCCAGGGTTGTCCTACGAGCAGTACTTC
CASSPGLSYEQYF
>TRBJ1-3|TRBV15|.|once|16
TGTGCCACCAGCAGAGATTGGGGAGCTTCTGGAAACACCATATATTTT
CATSRDWGASGNTIYF
>TRBJ1-2|TRBV7-3|.|once|13
TGTGCCAGCAGCTTAGGAGGGTCCTATGGCTACACCTTC
CASSLGGSYGYTF
>TRBJ1-4|TRBV14|.|.|14
TGTGCCAGCAGCCAAGCGATTCAGGAGGGCCGACTGTTTTTT
CASSQAIQEGRLFF
>TRBJ2-3|TRBV30|.|.|14
TGTGCCTGGACGAGTGGCGACTTCACAGATACGCAGTATTTT
CAWTSGDFTDTQYF
>TRBJ2-2|TRBV5-4|TRBD1|.|15
TGTGCCAGCAGCTCTACGGACAGGCCCACCGGGGAGCTGTTTTTT
CASSSTDRPTGELFF
>TRBJ2-3|TRBV18|TRBD2|.|14
TGTGCCAGCTCACAACTAGCGGACACAGATACGCAGTATTTT
CASSQLADTDTQYF
>TRBJ2-3|TRBV9|TRBD2|.|16
TGTGCCAGCAGCGTAGGGTTAGCGGGAGTGACAGATACGCAGTATTTT
CASSVGLAGVTDTQYF
>TRBJ2-1|TRBV10-1|TRBD2|.|13
TGCGCCAGCAGTGAGGGACTAGCCTATGAGCAGTTCTTC
CASSEGLAYEQFF
>TRBJ2-2|TRBV18|.|.|15
TGTGCCAGCTCACCACGCGGGGAGAACACCGGGGAGCTGTTTTTT
CASSPRGENTGELFF
>TRBJ2-5|TRBV7-3|TRBD2|few|16
TGTGCCAGCAGCTTAACGGGAGGGCCCCGCGGAGAGACCCAGTACTTC
CASSLTGGPRGETQYF
>TRBJ2-1|TRBV7-9|TRBD2|.|15
TGTGCCAGCAGCTTAGGGCTAGCGGGGGGGAATGAGCAGTTCTTC
CASSLGLAGGNEQFF
>TRBJ2-1|TRBV6-1|.|.|15
TGTGCCAGCAGTACTAGCTATAGCTCCTACAATGAGCAGTTCTTC
CASSTSYSSYNEQFF
>TRBJ1-2|TRBV9|.|.|16
TGTGCCAGCAGCGCGGCAGGACAGAACCTTAACTATGGCTACACCTTC
CASSAAGQNLNYGYTF
>TRBJ2-1|TRBV18|.|few|15
TGTGCCAGCTCACCATCCTTGAGCTCCTACAATGAGCAGTTCTTC
CASSPSLSSYNEQFF
>TRBJ1-4|TRBV27|.|.|16
TGTGCCAGCAGTCCACCCCCAGTGGGGCGGTATGAAAAACTGTTTTTT
CASSPPPVGRYEKLFF
>TRBJ2-1|TRBV19|.|.|16
TGTGCCAGTAGTATAGCACTCCTGAGCTCCTACAATGAGCAGTTCTTC
CASSIALLSSYNEQFF
>TRBJ2-3|TRBV7-6|TRBD2|.|16
TGTGCCAGCAGCTTAGGTCTGGGAGGGCAGGGAGATACGCAGTATTTT
CASSLGLGGQGDTQYF
>TRBJ2-7|TRBV5-1|.|few|11
TGCGCCAGCAGCTTGGCGTACGAGCAGTACTTC
CASSLAYEQYF
>TRBJ2-2|TRBV5-1|TRBD2|.|16
TGCGCCAGCAGCTTGATGGTAGCGGGAGTCACCGGGGAGCTGTTTTTT
CASSLMVAGVTGELFF